This T cell receptor (beta chain) was profiled in a study of identical twins. Findings and limits, study-wide: The models systematically underestimated how much out-of-frame TCR alpha was shared in monozygotic twins.

This CDR3 has 15 amino acids. After removal of 3 bases from V and 5 bases from J, the junction contained 8 bases not matched to a gene. CDR1 SGHRS and CDR2 YFSETQ come from the germline V gene. This clonotype was observed at least ten times. Its antigen is still unknown. Template switching created a universal primer site, and the cDNA included unique molecular identifiers. Each CDR3 protein is one row after TCRdb ran MiXCR on the 5' RACE reads. Of a few hundred thousand distinct CDR3 sequences detected, more than 6.5% appear once; the ten largest clones hold more than 2%. The sample also formed part of further work on yellow fever vaccine responses in identical twins. From that paper: Reported findings indicate that twins' vaccine T cell responses seemed partially convergent, partially personalized.

This TCR came from a woman aged 18-30 years in good health. The genes are TRBV5-1 and TRBJ2-5; 9 bases line up with TRBD1. Sequencing used memory (CD45RO+) T cells sorted from blood. CDR3 protein: CASSSLYGQGETQYF. The CDR3 nucleotides are TGCGCCAGCAGCTCCCTTTACGGACAGGGGGAGACCCAGTACTTC.